The entry that follows covers one T cell receptor (beta chain) sequence. Its antigen is as yet unknown. This may be a read error, as it is one base from a much larger clone. A universal primer site and UMIs were added as TCR cDNA was made by 5'RACE template switching. TCRdb re-called the 5' RACE reads with MiXCR, one entry per CDR3 protein. The table lists 350,000 to 450,000 distinct CDR3 sequences, over 5% of them singletons. V was cut by 11 bases and J by 2 bases, with 14 bases left in between. CDR1 and CDR2 (germline): SEHNR, FQNEAQ (reference sequence). This CDR3 spans 13 amino acids. The sample belongs to a study of T cells after yellow fever vaccination. For the study at large: Where fractions had low cell numbers, libraries were prepared from them with the SMART-Seq v4 Ultra Low Input RNA kit. Study-wide points: Primary-vaccination clones mostly resurfaced post-booster (96% CD4, roughly 90% CD8).

This sample comprised PBMCs, obtained 5 days after the yellow fever booster vaccination. This clonotype was sampled from a young man who received the YFV17D yellow fever vaccine. V usage is TRBV7-9 and J usage is TRBJ2-3, with D maybe TRBD1 (5 bases). CDR3 sequence: CAGHRSNTDTQYF. For the CDR3, the DNA is TGTGCCGGGCACAGGTCGAACACAGATACGCAGTATTTT.